This T cell receptor (beta chain) was obtained from a study of CD8 T cells in Susac syndrome. Sequencing targeted TCR beta in T cells from blood (CD8+ and CD4+). Relapsing-remitting disease, either stable or active, was present in the treatment-naive patients who were the multiple sclerosis controls. FACS enriched CD8+ TEMRA cells, while bulk CD8+ and CD4+ were negatively isolated. CDR1 is LGHDT, CDR2 YNNKEL, per germline (reference sequence). There are 14 residues in the CDR3. Trimming took 4 bases from V and 2 from J, leaving 11 bases between them. Random hexamers were used to reverse transcribe roughly 0.45 to 1 ug of RNA. The CDR3 of TCR beta was amplified by immunoSEQ multiplex PCR across 54 Vbeta and 13 Jbeta. MiXCR was run by TCRdb on the immunoSEQ multiplex PCR reads, yielding one entry per CDR3 protein. The sample lists approximately 230,000 distinct CDR3 sequences; around 93% were seen once.

The chain couples TRBV3-1 to TRBJ2-5; D uncertain. The source material was CD4+ T cells from PBMCs. This clonotype was sampled from a human donor with multiple sclerosis. CDR3 sequence (DNA): TGTGCCAGCAGCCCACATCCGATTCAAGAGACCCAGTACTTC. Translation gives CASSPHPIQETQYF.